Many counts were recorded for the clone carrying this T cell receptor beta chain. The antigen remains unidentified. Used for diagnoses were clinical symptoms, serum thyroxine and TRAb, thyroid ultrasound and orbital computed tomography. This record belongs to a study of T cells in Graves' hyperthyroidism and ophthalmopathy. Study at large: Upon initial diagnosis and before any treatment, peripheral blood was collected.

The source material, RNA transcripts, was used to amplify TCR beta CDR3 regions. HTBI primers were used for first-round RT-PCR of the TCR CDR3. TCRdb reprocessed the multiplex PCR reads via MiXCR and lists one record per CDR3 protein. The table shows fewer than 350,000 distinct CDR3 sequences, with about a sixth occurring only once. With 4 bases removed from V and 3 bases from J, the gap between germline ends came to 17 bases. Germline CDR1 reads SGHRS; CDR2 reads YFSETQ. This CDR3 spans 15 amino acids. General observations from the study: Researchers found most expanded thyroid clonotypes above 0.001 in blood as well. Ophthalmopathy, as predicted by the model, came a median around 6 months after the prediction.

The chain carries TRBV5-1 and TRBJ2-7; D not resolved. The sequencing input was blood. This sequence was found in a woman between 40 and 50 years old with Graves' ophthalmopathy. In DNA form, the CDR3 reads TGCGCCAGCAGCCTCACTACTCCCACGTTCTACGAGCAGTACTTC. Translating gives CASSLTTPTFYEQYF.